What follows are 14 T cell receptor beta chains derived from one specimen sequenced in a study of memory CD4+ T cells and cytomegalovirus serostatus. Single viable CD3+CD4+CD8-CD45RO+ cells were sorted as the memory CD4+ T cells. Only in-frame clones appear in the TCRdb table, and some are missing; sequencing was by immunoSEQ multiplex PCR. The sample lists under 55,000 clones, about 86% occurring once. The sample consisted of memory CD4+ T cells from blood. These receptors originate from an adult in good health and CMV-seropositive.

The chain links TRBV7-6 to TRBJ2-7; no definite D call. This CDR3 has 13 amino acids. V was shortened by 1 base and J by 6 bases, with 10 bases between the two germline ends. CDR1 is SGHVS, CDR2 FNYEAQ, per germline. CDR3 protein: CASSLGPRVEQYF. CDR3 nucleotide sequence: TGTGCCAGCAGCTTAGGTCCCCGTGTCGAGCAGTACTTC.

The chain has TRBV18 and TRBJ2-3; 12 bases map to TRBD2. The CDR3 length is 15 residues. V dropped 4 bases and J dropped 6; count of bases not matched to a gene: 5. The germline V gene has CDR1 KGHSH and CDR2 LQKENI. The CDR3 bases are TGTGCCAGCTCACGACTAGCGGGAGTGGAGGATACGCAGTATTTT. Its protein product is CASSRLAGVEDTQYF.

The chain is built from TRBV7-8 and TRBJ2-7; D not certain. This CDR3 has 12 residues. V was clipped by 5 bases and J by 4 bases, with 9 bases between them. Germline assignment: CDR1 SGHVS and CDR2 FQNEAQ. The CDR3 bases are TGTGCCAGCAGCATAGGACCTTACGAGCAGTACTTC. As protein: CASSIGPYEQYF. The full variable domain, rest sourced from reference TRBV7-8 and TRBJ2-7, is GAGVSQSPRYKVAKRGQDVALRCDPISGHVSLFWYQQALGQGPEFLTYFQNEAQLDKSGLPSDRFFAERPEGSVSTLKIQRTQQEDSAVYLCASSIGPYEQYFGPGTRLTVT.

The count of this clone is one. The J gene is TRBJ2-3, the V gene TRBV19, with D uncertain. Trimming took off 3 bases at V and 0 bases at J, with 7 bases between the two ends. The CDR3 sequence is 14 residues long. Germline CDR1 LNHDA, CDR2 SQIVND (reference sequence). CDR3 amino acids: CASSISLSTDTQYF. The CDR3, as DNA: TGTGCCAGTAGTATCTCCCTGAGCACAGATACGCAGTATTTT. Variable domain in full (rest from reference TRBV19 and TRBJ2-3): DGGITQSPKYLFRKEGQNVTLSCEQNLNHDAMYWYRQDPGQGLRLIYYSQIVNDFQKGDIAEGYSVSREKKESFPLTVTSAQKNPTAFYLCASSISLSTDTQYFGPGTRLTVL.

This chain links TRBV28 with TRBJ1-4; a weak D match, TRBD1 (5 bases). The length of the CDR3 is 18 residues. Germline lookup yields CDR1 MDHEN and CDR2 SYDVKM. V lost 3 bases and J 8 bases, leaving 25 bases between the germline ends. The CDR3 nucleotides read TGTGCCAGCAGTTTGGGCCTAAAGCATGGGGGGTCCAAAGAAAAACTGTTTTTT. This translates into CASSLGLKHGGSKEKLFF.

The chain joins TRBV5-1 to TRBJ2-3; D may match TRBD1 or TRBD2 (5 bases each). Germline CDR1 and CDR2: SGHRS and YFSETQ. The CDR3 totals 15 residues. The germline V and J ends were trimmed by 2 bases and 2 bases, with 12 bases remaining between them. DNA for the CDR3: TGCGCCAGCAGCTTCGGGACGACTAACACAGATACGCAGTATTTT. This codes for CASSFGTTNTDTQYF.

This chain uses TRBV5-4 with TRBJ2-3; the match to TRBD2 covers 10 bases. Germline V CDR1 and CDR2: SGHNT, YYREEE (reference sequence). The CDR3 extends over 15 amino acids. V shed 3 bases, J shed 4 bases, and the junction held 5 bases outside the gene matches. The CDR3 nucleotides are TGTGCCAGCAGCTATCCTAGCGGGGGTGCAGATACGCAGTATTTT. Amino acids: CASSYPSGGADTQYF.

V gene TRBV7-6 combines with J gene TRBJ2-1; either TRBD1 or TRBD2 may fit D (5 bases each). The V and J ends lost 1 base and 7 bases respectively, with 8 bases between them. This CDR3 contains 13 residues. CDR1 is SGHVS, CDR2 FNYEAQ, per germline. The CDR3 protein is CASSLDWGNEQFF. In nucleotides, the CDR3 is TGTGCCAGCAGCTTAGATTGGGGGAATGAGCAGTTCTTC.

The chain has TRBV19 and TRBJ2-7; TRBD1 matches at 10 bases. The CDR3 has 16 amino acids. J was trimmed by 2 bases and V by 1 base; bases with no gene match: 5. Germline V gene data show CDR1 as LNHDA and CDR2 as SQIVND (reference sequence). DNA of the CDR3: TGTGCCAGTAGTATAGGACGGGACAGGGGAGCCTACGAGCAGTACTTC. This sequence encodes CASSIGRDRGAYEQYF.

This clone has just a few counts. V gene TRBV10-2 combines with J gene TRBJ2-2, with 9 nucleotides matching TRBD2. Looked up from germline, CDR1 is WSHSY and CDR2 is SAAADI. The CDR3 loop spans 18 amino acids. J was trimmed by 1 base and V by 1 base; bases with no gene match: 7. The CDR3 protein is CASSEWISGGRNTGELFF. CDR3 DNA: TGCGCCAGCAGTGAGTGGATTAGCGGGGGCCGGAACACCGGGGAGCTGTTTTTT.

The V and J genes are TRBV10-3 and TRBJ1-5; a weak D match, TRBD1 (5 bases). CDR1 is ENHRY and CDR2 is SYGVKD in the germline V gene. The CDR3 covers 14 residues. The V end lost 2 bases, the J end lost 1 base, and 6 bases lay between the germline ends. The CDR3: CAISEKGSNQPQHF. CDR3 in DNA: TGTGCCATCAGTGAGAAGGGGAGCAATCAGCCCCAGCATTTT.

The rearrangement uses TRBV14 and TRBJ2-2; the match to TRBD1 covers 9 bases. Trimming took 5 bases from V and 5 from J; bases not matched to a gene: 9. CDR3 length: 16 amino acids. Germline loops: CDR1 SGHDN, CDR2 FVKESK. Written as DNA, the CDR3 is TGTGCCAGCAGCTTAAGGACAGGGGCCACTACCGGGGAGCTGTTTTTT. This translates into CASSLRTGATTGELFF.

The chain joins TRBV27 to TRBJ2-1, with 9 positions matching TRBD2. V was pared by 3 bases and J by 5 bases, with 2 bases of the junction left unmatched. Germline V gives CDR1 MNHEY, CDR2 SMNVEV (reference sequence). CDR3 length: 14 amino acids. Here the CDR3 reads CASSFGLANNEQFF. CDR3 coding DNA: TGTGCCAGCAGTTTTGGACTAGCGAACAATGAGCAGTTCTTC.

This chain joins TRBV6-5 and TRBJ1-3; no reliable D call. Germline values: CDR1 MNHEY, CDR2 SVGAGI. Trimming took 4 bases from V and 8 from J, leaving 12 bases between them. The CDR3 loop spans 13 amino acids. The CDR3 spells CASSFPNGDTIYF. The CDR3 DNA is TGTGCCAGCAGTTTCCCGAATGGGGACACCATATATTTT.